A single sample is the source of the 17 T cell receptor beta chains below, sequenced in a study of cytomegalovirus exposure and HLA in healthy donors. The PCR was carried out with 60 Vbeta primers and 13 Jbeta primers. Sequencing was performed with immunoSEQ multiplex PCR; in TCRdb, only in-frame clones are kept and a portion is missing. The sample lists roughly 160,000 clones, about 72% seen once, with 1.2% to 1.5% in the top ten. The sample taken for sequencing was PBMCs. These receptors all come from a man in his sixties in good health and CMV-seronegative.

The chain is built from TRBV28 and TRBJ1-1, with D maybe TRBD1 (5 bases). The germline V gene encodes CDR1 MDHEN and CDR2 SYDVKM. The V end lost 7 bases, the J end lost 4 bases, and 13 bases lay between the germline ends. This CDR3 comprises 13 residues. CDR3 coding DNA: TGTGCCAGCAACCAAGGGGATCGCACTGAAGCTTTCTTT. This sequence encodes CASNQGDRTEAFF.

The table lists this clone with a count of one. V usage is TRBV7-8 and J usage is TRBJ1-5; D is uncertain. Trimming left V 5 bases short and J 4 bases short, with 15 bases between. This CDR3 contains 15 residues. The germline V gene has CDR1 SGHVS and CDR2 FQNEAQ. The CDR3 nucleotides are TGTGCCAGCAGCCATAAAAATACGGGGAATCAGCCCCAGCATTTT. Its translation: CASSHKNTGNQPQHF.

This clone turned up a few times. The chain combines TRBV6-6 with TRBJ1-5, with 10 bases fitting TRBD1. CDR3 length equals 15 residues. Germline CDR1 is MNHNY and CDR2 is SVGAGI (reference sequence). Losses at the gene ends were 7 bases for V and 5 bases for J; bases not matched to a gene: 8. CDR3: CASTRGGTGDQPQHF. Written as DNA, the CDR3 is TGTGCCAGCACCCGCGGCGGGACAGGGGATCAGCCCCAGCATTTT.

The chain recombines TRBV30 with TRBJ1-6; D is possibly TRBD1 (6 bases). The CDR3 loop spans 14 amino acids. The germline gives CDR1 GTSNPN, CDR2 SVGIG (reference sequence). Deletions cut 4 bases from V and 4 bases from J, with 11 bases between. The CDR3 here is CAWTQGQYNSPLHF. CDR3 nucleotides: TGTGCCTGGACTCAAGGACAGTATAATTCACCCCTCCACTTT.

This clone came up a few times. The V and J genes are TRBV4-3 and TRBJ2-1; a possible D gene is TRBD2 (6 bases). V lost 0 bases, J lost 7 bases, and 22 bases lay in between. The CDR3 is 18 amino acids. Per germline, CDR1 LGHNA and CDR2 YSLEER. The CDR3 region is CASSQDFVRGIGWNEQFF. In nucleotides, the CDR3 is TGCGCCAGCAGCCAAGATTTTGTCCGGGGGATAGGGTGGAATGAGCAGTTCTTC.

This clone was seen just once. The chain has TRBV15 and TRBJ1-5, with a tentative D call TRBD1 (5 bases). Looked up from germline, CDR1 is LNHNV and CDR2 is YYDKDF (reference sequence). V was trimmed by 5 bases and J by 0 bases, leaving 14 bases between them. The CDR3 sequence is 16 residues long. CDR3 sequence (DNA): TGTGCCACCAGCGGGTCGACAGATTATAGCAATCAGCCCCAGCATTTT. Its protein is CATSGSTDYSNQPQHF.

This CDR3 reads CASRVGTSTDTQYF. The CDR3 bases are TGCGCCAGCAGAGTGGGGACTAGCACAGATACGCAGTATTTT. The V and J genes are TRBV5-1 and TRBJ2-3, with a weak D call TRBD2 (6 bases). Germline V lookup: CDR1 SGHRS, CDR2 YFSETQ. CDR3 length: 14 amino acids. V lost 5 bases to trimming and J lost 0 bases, with 10 bases between them.

V gene TRBV11-2 combines with J gene TRBJ2-2; D is perhaps TRBD2 (6 bases). Germline-derived CDR1 and CDR2 are SGHAT and FQNNGV. Deletions cut 0 bases from V and 4 bases from J, with 9 bases between. The CDR3 is 15 amino acids. CDR3 sequence: CASSLEFGGTGELFF. The CDR3 DNA is TGTGCCAGCAGCTTAGAGTTCGGGGGCACCGGGGAGCTGTTTTTT.

A word on this clone: The DNA is left out, because the CDR3 cannot be placed on it with certainty; the CDR3 is given as TCRdb lists it. This chain uses TRBV4-1 with TRBJ1-2; the table's D gene call, TRBD1, was not cross checked with the DNA. Termini included, the CDR3 measures 15 amino acids. The germline CDR1 and CDR2 sequences are MGHRA and YSYEKL. CDR3 amino acids: CASSQVGQGAQLSTF.

The J gene is TRBJ2-3, the V gene TRBV6-6, with TRBD2 matching 10 bases. Germline values: CDR1 MNHNY, CDR2 SVGAGI (reference sequence). Trimming removed 5 bases from V and 0 bases from J; junction bases left unmatched: 5. The CDR3 has 16 amino acids. CDR3 in amino acids: CASSTQRGGSTDTQYF. CDR3 in DNA: TGTGCCAGCAGTACCCAGCGGGGGGGGAGCACAGATACGCAGTATTTT.

This clone appeared a single time. The chain couples TRBV10-3 to TRBJ2-3, with TRBD1 identical over 10 bases. Germline loops: CDR1 ENHRY, CDR2 SYGVKD. The ends lost 5 bases at V and 0 bases at J; junction bases unmatched: 8. The CDR3 sequence is 17 residues long. CDR3 DNA sequence: TGTGCCATCAGTTTCGGGACAGGGGTTCCTAGCACAGATACGCAGTATTTT. It is translated as CAISFGTGVPSTDTQYF.

The V and J genes are TRBV11-2 and TRBJ1-5, with D perhaps matching TRBD1 (6 bases). The CDR3 spans 13 residues. Germline CDR1 and CDR2: SGHAT and FQNNGV. The V gene lost 5 bases and the J gene lost 7 bases, with 12 bases spanning the gap. CDR3 nucleotide sequence: TGTGCCAGCAGCCGTTCACAGGGACAGCCCCAGCATTTT. It encodes CASSRSQGQPQHF.

The chain has TRBV19 and TRBJ1-4; possible D gene TRBD1, 6 bases. V was pared by 5 bases and J by 4 bases, with 20 bases between. Per the germline V gene, CDR1 is LNHDA and CDR2 is SQIVND (reference sequence). The length of the CDR3 is 17 residues. The CDR3 reads CASSPDHPTGVNEKLFF. The DNA for the CDR3 is TGTGCCAGTAGTCCGGACCACCCGACAGGAGTTAATGAAAAACTGTTTTTT.

This chain connects TRBV28 to TRBJ1-5; tentative D call: TRBD1 (6 bases). The CDR3 sequence is 20 residues long. The ends were cut back, 6 bases at V and 1 base at J, with 28 bases in the middle. Per germline, CDR1 MDHEN and CDR2 SYDVKM. DNA for the CDR3: TGTGCCAGCAGCTCGGCGGGTTTGGGGGCGCCGATTAGGAGCAATCAGCCCCAGCATTTT. This gives the protein CASSSAGLGAPIRSNQPQHF.

Remarks on this clone: The CDR3 ends on some other residue instead of the conserved phenylalanine or tryptophan, so this is likely a read error. The limits of the CDR3 on the DNA are not certain, so only TCRdb's listed CDR3 is given. This chain connects TRBV30 to TRBJ2-7; the table gives TRBD2 as D, unverified against the DNA. CDR1 and CDR2 (germline): GTSNPN, SVGIG (reference sequence). The CDR3 has 11 residues if both end residues are counted. The chain's CDR3 is CASNVGQGTIL.

The rearrangement links TRBV6-1 to TRBJ1-5, with no clear D. The V and J ends lost 3 bases and 0 bases respectively, with 9 bases between them. The CDR3 loop spans 15 amino acids. Germline V gene sequence: CDR1 MNHNS, CDR2 SASEGT. The CDR3 coding sequence is TGTGCCAGCAGTGACACGCTCTATAGCAATCAGCCCCAGCATTTT. It codes for CASSDTLYSNQPQHF.

DNA for the CDR3: TGTGCCAGTAGCACGACTAGCCCGAACACCGGGGAGCTGTTTTTT. Translating it yields CASSTTSPNTGELFF. The V gene is TRBV19, the J gene TRBJ2-2; 7 bases align to TRBD2. Germline V gene lookup returns CDR1 LNHDA and CDR2 SQIVND (reference sequence). This CDR3 is 15 amino acids long. V lost 6 bases, J lost 0 bases, and 4 bases stayed unmatched.